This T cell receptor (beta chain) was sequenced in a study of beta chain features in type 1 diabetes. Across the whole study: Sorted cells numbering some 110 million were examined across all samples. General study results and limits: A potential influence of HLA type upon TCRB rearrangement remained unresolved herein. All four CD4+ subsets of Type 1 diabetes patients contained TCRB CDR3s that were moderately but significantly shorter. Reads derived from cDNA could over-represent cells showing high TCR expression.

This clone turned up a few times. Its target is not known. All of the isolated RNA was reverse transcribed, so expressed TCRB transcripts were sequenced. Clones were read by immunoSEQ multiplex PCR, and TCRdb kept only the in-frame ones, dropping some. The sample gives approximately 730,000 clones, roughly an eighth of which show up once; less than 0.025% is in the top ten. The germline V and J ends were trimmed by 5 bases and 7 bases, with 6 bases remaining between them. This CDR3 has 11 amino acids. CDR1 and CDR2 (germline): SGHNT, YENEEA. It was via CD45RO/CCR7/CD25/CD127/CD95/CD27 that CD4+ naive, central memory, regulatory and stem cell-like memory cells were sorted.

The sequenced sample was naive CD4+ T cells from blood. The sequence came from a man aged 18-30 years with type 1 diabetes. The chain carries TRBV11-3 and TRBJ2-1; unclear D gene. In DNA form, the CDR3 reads TGTGCCAGCAGCCGCTATAATGAGCAGTTCTTC. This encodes CASSRYNEQFF.